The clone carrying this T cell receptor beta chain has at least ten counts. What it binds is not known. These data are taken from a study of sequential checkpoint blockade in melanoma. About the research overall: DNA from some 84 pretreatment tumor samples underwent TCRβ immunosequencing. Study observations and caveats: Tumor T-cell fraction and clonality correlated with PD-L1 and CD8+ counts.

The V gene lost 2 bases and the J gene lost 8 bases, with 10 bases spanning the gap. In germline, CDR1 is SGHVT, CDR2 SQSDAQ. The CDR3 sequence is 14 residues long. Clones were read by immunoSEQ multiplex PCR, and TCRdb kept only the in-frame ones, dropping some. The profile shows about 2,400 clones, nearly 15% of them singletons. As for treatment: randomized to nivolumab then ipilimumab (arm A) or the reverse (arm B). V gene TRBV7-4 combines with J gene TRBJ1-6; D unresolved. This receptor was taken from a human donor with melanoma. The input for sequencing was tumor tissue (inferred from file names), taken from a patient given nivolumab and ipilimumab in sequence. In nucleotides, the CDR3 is TGTGCCAGCAGCTTAACGAGCGGGGATTCACCCCTCCACTTT. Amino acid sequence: CASSLTSGDSPLHF.